Sequencing of this T cell receptor (beta chain) was carried out in a study of T cell changes during pregnancy in multiple sclerosis. This clone was found many times. Clones were read by immunoSEQ multiplex PCR, and TCRdb kept only the in-frame ones, dropping some. The table lists 60,000 to 90,000 clones, 80% to 95% of them singletons. The germline gives CDR1 MNHNS, CDR2 SASEGT. This CDR3 comprises 11 residues. The V gene lost 7 bases and the J gene lost 7 bases, with 10 bases spanning the gap. The V and J genes are TRBV6-1 and TRBJ1-1, with D perhaps matching TRBD1 (5 bases). This TCR was recovered from a female donor in good health, enrolled as a control in a pregnancy study. The source material was peripheral blood, sampled in the first trimester of pregnancy. CDR3 in DNA: TGTGCCAGCAAAAGACAGCTTGAAGCTTTCTTT. Its translation is CASKRQLEAFF.